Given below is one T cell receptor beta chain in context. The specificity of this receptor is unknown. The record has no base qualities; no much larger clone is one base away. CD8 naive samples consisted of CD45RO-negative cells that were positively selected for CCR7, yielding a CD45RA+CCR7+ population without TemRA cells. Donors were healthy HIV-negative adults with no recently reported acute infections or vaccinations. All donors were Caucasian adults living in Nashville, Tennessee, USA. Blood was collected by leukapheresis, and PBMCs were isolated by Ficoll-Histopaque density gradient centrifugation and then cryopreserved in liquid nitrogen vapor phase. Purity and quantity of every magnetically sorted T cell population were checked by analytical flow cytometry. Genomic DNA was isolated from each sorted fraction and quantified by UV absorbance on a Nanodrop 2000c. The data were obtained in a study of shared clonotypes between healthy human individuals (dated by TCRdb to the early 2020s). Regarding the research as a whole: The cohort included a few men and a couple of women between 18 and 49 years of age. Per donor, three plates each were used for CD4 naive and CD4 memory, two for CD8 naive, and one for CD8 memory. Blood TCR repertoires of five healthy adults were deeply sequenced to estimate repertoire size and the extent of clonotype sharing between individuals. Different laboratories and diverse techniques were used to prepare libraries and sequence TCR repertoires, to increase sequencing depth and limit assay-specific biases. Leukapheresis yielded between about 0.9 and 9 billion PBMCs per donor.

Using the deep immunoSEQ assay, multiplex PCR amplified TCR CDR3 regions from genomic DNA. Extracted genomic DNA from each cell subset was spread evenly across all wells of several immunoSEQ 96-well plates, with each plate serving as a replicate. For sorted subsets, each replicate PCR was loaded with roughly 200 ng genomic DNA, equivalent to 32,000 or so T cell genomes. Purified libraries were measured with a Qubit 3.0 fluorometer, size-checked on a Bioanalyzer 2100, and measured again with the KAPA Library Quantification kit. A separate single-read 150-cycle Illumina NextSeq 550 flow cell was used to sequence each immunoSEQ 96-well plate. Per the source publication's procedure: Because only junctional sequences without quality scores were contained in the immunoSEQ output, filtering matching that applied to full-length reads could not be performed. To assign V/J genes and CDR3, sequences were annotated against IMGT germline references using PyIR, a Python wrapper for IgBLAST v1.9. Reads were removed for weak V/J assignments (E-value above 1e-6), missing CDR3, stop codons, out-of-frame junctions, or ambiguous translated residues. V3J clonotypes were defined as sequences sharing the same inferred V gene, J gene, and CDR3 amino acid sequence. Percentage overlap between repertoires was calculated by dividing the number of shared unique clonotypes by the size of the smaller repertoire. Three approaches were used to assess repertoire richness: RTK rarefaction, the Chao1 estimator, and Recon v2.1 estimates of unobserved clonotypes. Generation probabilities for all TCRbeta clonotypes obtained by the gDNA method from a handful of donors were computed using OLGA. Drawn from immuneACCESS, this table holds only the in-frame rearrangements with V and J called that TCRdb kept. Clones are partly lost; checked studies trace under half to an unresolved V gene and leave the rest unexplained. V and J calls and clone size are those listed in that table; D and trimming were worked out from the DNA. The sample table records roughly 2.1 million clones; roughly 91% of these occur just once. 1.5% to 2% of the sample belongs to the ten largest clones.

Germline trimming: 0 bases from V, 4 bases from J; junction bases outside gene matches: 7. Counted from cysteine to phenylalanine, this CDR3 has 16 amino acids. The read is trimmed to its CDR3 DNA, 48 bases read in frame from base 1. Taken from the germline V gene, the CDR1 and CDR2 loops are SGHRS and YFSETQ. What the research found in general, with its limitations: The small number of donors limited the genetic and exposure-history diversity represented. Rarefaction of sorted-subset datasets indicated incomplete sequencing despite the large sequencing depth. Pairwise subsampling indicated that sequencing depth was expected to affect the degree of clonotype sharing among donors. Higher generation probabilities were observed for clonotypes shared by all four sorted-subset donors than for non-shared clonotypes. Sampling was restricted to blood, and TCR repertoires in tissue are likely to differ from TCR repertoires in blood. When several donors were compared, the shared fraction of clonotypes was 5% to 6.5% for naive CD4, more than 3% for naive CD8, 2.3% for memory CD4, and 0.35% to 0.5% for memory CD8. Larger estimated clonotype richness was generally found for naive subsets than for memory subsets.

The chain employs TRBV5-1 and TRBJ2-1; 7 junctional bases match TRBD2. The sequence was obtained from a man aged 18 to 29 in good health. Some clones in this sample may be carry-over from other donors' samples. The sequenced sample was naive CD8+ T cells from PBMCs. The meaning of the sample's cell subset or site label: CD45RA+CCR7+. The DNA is TGCGCCAGCAGCTTGGGGCAGTGGGACTATTACAATGAGCAGTTCTTC. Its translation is CASSLGQWDYYNEQFF. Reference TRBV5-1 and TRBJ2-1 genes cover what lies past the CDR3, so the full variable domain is KAGVTQTPRYLIKTRGQQVTLSCSPISGHRSVSWYQQTPGQGLQFLFEYFSETQRNKGNFPGRFSGRQFSNSRSEMNVSTLELGDSALYLCASSLGQWDYYNEQFFGPGTRLTVL.